This TCR beta chain was found in a study of blood T cell repertoires in COVID-19. Study details: There were acute and convalescent COVID-19 samples, and they came from the United States, Italy and Spain.

V dropped 4 bases and J dropped 6 bases, with 10 bases sitting between them. The CDR3 is 13 residues long. CDR1 and CDR2 (germline): SGHDT, YYEEEE. In Seattle, patients joined the study during active infection and were tracked longitudinally. As handled by the study authors: Estimation of nucleated cell counts was performed using reference gene primer amplification. Clones were sequenced by immunoSEQ multiplex PCR, and TCRdb holds only the in-frame ones, with some missing. The V and J calls and clone size were taken over from that table, and D and trimming were inferred from the DNA. The sample contains roughly 200,000 clones, more than 75% of which appear only once.

This sequence joins TRBV5-6 and TRBJ2-2; tentatively, D is TRBD2 (6 bases). Sequences were obtained from peripheral blood. The source of this sequence is a woman aged 60-70 years with COVID-19, enrolled during active disease. CDR3 residues: CASSRPGAGELFF. CDR3 sequence (DNA): TGTGCCAGCAGCCGGCCGGGAGCCGGGGAGCTGTTTTTT.